Each of the 10 T cell receptor beta chains below was sequenced from the same sample in a study of blood T cell repertoires in COVID-19. The table came from immunoSEQ multiplex PCR; TCRdb's copy has only in-frame clones and leaves some out. The table lists over 350,000 clones, around 90% of them singletons. Sequences were obtained from PBMCs or T cells enriched from blood (not recorded which). The receptors shown here come from a young woman with acute COVID-19.

The table lists this clone with a few counts. This chain links TRBV7-2 with TRBJ2-2; TRBD2 aligns across 11 bases. This CDR3 is 18 amino acids long. Trimming at V came to 5 bases and at J to 4 bases, leaving 12 bases not matched to a gene. CDR1 is SGHTA and CDR2 is FQGNSA in the germline V gene. The CDR3 sequence: CASSPTPGLAGLTGELFF. CDR3 coding DNA: TGTGCCAGCAGCCCAACTCCTGGACTAGCGGGTCTCACCGGGGAGCTGTTTTTT.

J is TRBJ1-2 and V is TRBV19, with no clear D. CDR1 and CDR2 from the germline V gene are LNHDA and SQIVND (reference sequence). The CDR3 loop spans 14 amino acids. V lost 0 bases, J lost 7 bases, and 12 bases lay in between. CDR3 region: CASSIERGSAGYTF. The CDR3 bases are TGTGCCAGTAGTATAGAGCGCGGGTCGGCTGGCTACACCTTC.

This clone has just one count. This sequence joins TRBV15 and TRBJ2-7, with D perhaps matching TRBD2 (5 bases). CDR1 is LNHNV and CDR2 is YYDKDF in the germline V gene (reference sequence). The CDR3 sequence is 13 residues long. Trimming removed 6 bases at V and 5 bases at J, with 14 bases between. CDR3 DNA sequence: TGTGCCACCAGTGGGCGGGTATACCACGAGCAGTACTTC. Its protein product is CATSGRVYHEQYF.

This chain links TRBV5-5 with TRBJ1-2, with D tentatively TRBD1 (5 bases). There are 13 residues in the CDR3. Germline V CDR1 and CDR2: SGHKS, YYEKEE (reference sequence). Trimming pared 0 bases from V and 6 bases from J, leaving 9 bases between. Here the CDR3 reads CASSLVGVNGYTF. The CDR3 nucleotides are TGTGCCAGCAGCTTGGTAGGGGTGAATGGCTACACCTTC.

CDR3 nucleotide sequence: TGTGCCAGTAGTCCGCGACAGGAGACCTACGAGCAGTACTTC. Translating gives CASSPRQETYEQYF. The chain recombines TRBV19 with TRBJ2-7, with D perhaps TRBD1 (6 bases). This CDR3 is 14 amino acids long. Trimming pared 5 bases from V and 2 bases from J, leaving 13 bases between. Germline V gives CDR1 LNHDA, CDR2 SQIVND (reference sequence).

The chain is built from TRBV4-1 and TRBJ1-5; D is uncertain. The V gene lost 1 base and the J gene lost 4 bases, with 11 bases spanning the gap. There are 15 residues in the CDR3. Germline CDR1 MGHRA, CDR2 YSYEKL. The DNA for the CDR3 is TGCGCCAGCAGCCAAGGATACGGGATGAATCAGCCCCAGCATTTT. Protein sequence: CASSQGYGMNQPQHF.

This clone was detected only a few times. This chain uses TRBV18 with TRBJ1-6; D unclear. Germline CDR1 KGHSH, CDR2 LQKENI. V gave up 5 bases and J gave up 8 bases, with 10 bases separating them. This CDR3 spans 13 amino acids. The CDR3 region is CASSTLVDSPLHF. The DNA of the CDR3 is TGTGCCAGCTCAACCCTAGTCGATTCACCCCTCCACTTT. Filled out from reference TRBV18 and TRBJ1-6, the complete variable domain reads NAGVMQNPRHLVRRRGQEARLRCSPMKGHSHVYWYRQLPEEGLKFMVYLQKENIIDESGMPKERFSAEFPKEGPSILRIQQVVRGDSAAYFCASSTLVDSPLHFGNGTRLTVT.

The J gene is TRBJ1-3, the V gene TRBV6-6, with 7 bases lining up with TRBD1. The CDR3 covers 14 residues. Trimming removed 6 bases from V and 6 bases from J; junction bases left unmatched: 8. In germline, CDR1 is MNHNY, CDR2 SVGAGI (reference sequence). CDR3 in amino acids: CASRPERGQNTIYF. The CDR3 nucleotides read TGTGCCAGCAGACCGGAAAGGGGGCAAAACACCATATATTTT.

This chain connects TRBV10-2 to TRBJ1-6, with a tentative D call TRBD1 (5 bases). Trimming left V 0 bases short and J 13 bases short, with 13 bases between. This CDR3 spans 14 amino acids. From germline, CDR1 is WSHSY and CDR2 SAAADI. CDR3 bases: TGCGCCAGCAGTGAGTCAACAGGAATAGGTCCCCTCCACTTT. Translating gives CASSESTGIGPLHF.

This sequence joins TRBV6-5 and TRBJ1-1, with D perhaps matching TRBD1 (5 bases). The ends were cut back, 6 bases at V and 5 bases at J, with 19 bases in the middle. Germline CDR1 reads MNHEY; CDR2 reads SVGAGI. This CDR3 has 15 amino acids. The CDR3 sequence: CASRRLSEGRTEAFF. Here the CDR3 DNA reads TGTGCCAGCAGGAGGCTGTCAGAGGGGAGGACTGAAGCTTTCTTT.